A few counts support the clone carrying this TCR beta chain. Its matching antigen is unknown. This specimen belongs to a study of T-cell memory formation after mild COVID-19. Looking at the study overall: Largely donor-specific TCR clusters were found.

The CDR3 has 12 residues. The germline CDR1 and CDR2 sequences are SEHNR and FQNEAQ (reference sequence). V lost 1 base to trimming and J lost 7 bases, with 7 bases between them. Constant-segment primers were used for 5'RACE, and the resulting TCR alpha and TCR beta cDNA libraries carried sample barcodes and UMIs. TCRdb called the 5' RACE reads again in MiXCR, with one record for every CDR3 protein. This repertoire shows some 290,000 distinct CDR3 sequences, under 20% found once; its top ten account for roughly 20%. General study results and limits: Pre-infection memory held some responding clones, suggesting pre-existing cross-reactive T cells responded.

The sequenced sample consisted of PBMCs or a T cell subset sorted from them (not recorded which). This TCR was sampled from a man aged 18-30 years who had mild COVID-19 (a few samples of this study predate the infection). Cell type and time point are not known. This chain connects TRBV7-9 to TRBJ1-2; D ambiguous. CDR3 bases: TGTGCCAGCAGCTTAGGGTGGTCTGGCTACACCTTC. Translation gives CASSLGWSGYTF. Full variable domain (outside the CDR3, taken from reference TRBV7-9 and TRBJ1-2): DTGVSQNPRHKITKRGQNVTFRCDPISEHNRLYWYRQTLGQGPEFLTYFQNEAQLEKSRLLSDRFSAERPKGSFSTLEIQRTEQGDSAMYLCASSLGWSGYTFGSGTRLTVV.